One sample yielded the 7 T cell receptor beta chains listed below, sequenced in a study of blood T cell repertoires in COVID-19. Sequencing used immunoSEQ multiplex PCR; TCRdb keeps in-frame clones, though not all of them. Altogether 65,000 to 90,000 clones are present, around 86% being singletons, with the ten largest covering about 7.8%. The specimen was peripheral blood. The receptors derive from a man over 45 with active COVID-19.

The chain combines TRBV11-2 with TRBJ1-1; possibly TRBD1 for D (5 bases). The V gene's germline CDR1 is SGHAT and CDR2 FQNNGV. The V and J ends lost 4 bases and 2 bases respectively, with 17 bases between them. The CDR3 runs to 16 residues. The CDR3 region is CASSSGAATRNTEAFF. The CDR3 nucleotides read TGTGCCAGCAGCTCTGGGGCCGCTACAAGAAACACTGAAGCTTTCTTT.

This clone was detected only once. This chain connects TRBV7-9 to TRBJ2-7, with 9 bases that match TRBD1. Germline V CDR1 and CDR2: SEHNR, FQNEAQ (reference sequence). There are 16 residues in the CDR3. Trimming took 6 bases from V and 3 from J; bases not matched to a gene: 12. This chain's CDR3 is CASSFAGTGYRYEQYF. The CDR3 nucleotides are TGTGCCAGCAGTTTTGCCGGGACAGGGTATCGCTACGAGCAGTACTTC. Full variable domain (rest looked up from reference TRBV7-9 and TRBJ2-7): DTGVSQNPRHKITKRGQNVTFRCDPISEHNRLYWYRQTLGQGPEFLTYFQNEAQLEKSRLLSDRFSAERPKGSFSTLEIQRTEQGDSAMYLCASSFAGTGYRYEQYFGPGTRLTVT.

The V gene is TRBV19, the J gene TRBJ1-1; possibly TRBD1 for D (6 bases). V lost 3 bases and J lost 10, with 12 bases in between. Germline-derived CDR1 and CDR2 are LNHDA and SQIVND (reference sequence). The CDR3 totals 12 residues. This CDR3 reads CASSISGAGAFF. The CDR3 DNA reads TGTGCCAGTAGTATTTCAGGGGCAGGAGCTTTCTTT.

The chain couples TRBV2 to TRBJ2-1; D is perhaps TRBD2 (7 bases). The CDR3 extends over 11 amino acids. The germline V gene encodes CDR1 SNHLY and CDR2 FYNNEI. Trimming removed 6 bases at V and 9 bases at J, with 9 bases between. CDR3: CASRGGAEQFF. The CDR3 DNA reads as TGTGCCAGCAGGGGGGGGGCTGAGCAGTTCTTC.

The chain joins TRBV7-3 to TRBJ2-2; 8 nucleotides align to TRBD1. Looked up from germline, CDR1 is SGHTA and CDR2 is FQGTGA. CDR3 length: 17 residues. The V and J ends lost 5 bases and 3 bases, in that order; junction bases with no gene match: 11. The CDR3 sequence: CASSPRQGLSDTGELFF. The CDR3 DNA reads as TGTGCCAGCAGCCCGCGACAGGGGCTCAGTGACACCGGGGAGCTGTTTTTT.

The chain joins TRBV10-3 to TRBJ2-7, with 10 bases aligning to TRBD1. V shed 0 bases, J shed 2 bases, and the junction held 1 base outside the gene matches. The length of the CDR3 is 15 residues. CDR1 ENHRY and CDR2 SYGVKD come from the germline V gene. The CDR3 loop is CAISESGQGPYEQYF. In DNA form, the CDR3 reads TGTGCCATCAGTGAGTCGGGACAGGGGCCCTACGAGCAGTACTTC.

The chain recombines TRBV28 with TRBJ2-6, with 7 bases that match TRBD1. V lost 4 bases and J lost 2; bases outside the gene matches: 2. The CDR3 runs to 15 residues. Germline CDR1 and CDR2: MDHEN and SYDVKM. DNA of the CDR3: TGTGCCAGCAGTTCGGGACAGCCTGGGGCCAACGTCCTGACTTTC. As protein: CASSSGQPGANVLTF. Full variable domain (rest looked up from reference TRBV28 and TRBJ2-6): DVKVTQSSRYLVKRTGEKVFLECVQDMDHENMFWYRQDPGLGLRLIYFSYDVKMKEKGDIPEGYSVSREKKERFSLILESASTNQTSMYLCASSSGQPGANVLTFGAGSRLTVL.